The sequence of this T cell receptor (beta chain) was determined in a study of T cell responses to AZD1222 COVID-19 vaccine. Some clones are missing from TCRdb's copy, which holds only in-frame ones; the method was immunoSEQ multiplex PCR. The sample holds 90,000 to 95,000 clones; roughly 88% are singletons and the top ten take 9% to 14%. Remarks on this clone: Its antigen is unknown.

The CDR3 runs 14 residues. The germline V gene encodes CDR1 MDHEN and CDR2 SYDVKM. Trimming removed 6 bases at V and 9 bases at J, with 15 bases between. The study, taken as a whole, reports: Repertoires were collected only later (after the peak T cell response had occurred).

The starting material was peripheral blood, obtained 28 days after the second AZD1222 dose. The rearrangement uses TRBV28 and TRBJ1-6; perhaps TRBD1 as D (5 bases). This receptor was identified in an adult who received the AZD1222 COVID-19 vaccine. The CDR3 nucleotides read TGTGCCAGCAGGGATAGGGGTATTGGTTCACCCCTCCACTTT. Its translation: CASRDRGIGSPLHF.